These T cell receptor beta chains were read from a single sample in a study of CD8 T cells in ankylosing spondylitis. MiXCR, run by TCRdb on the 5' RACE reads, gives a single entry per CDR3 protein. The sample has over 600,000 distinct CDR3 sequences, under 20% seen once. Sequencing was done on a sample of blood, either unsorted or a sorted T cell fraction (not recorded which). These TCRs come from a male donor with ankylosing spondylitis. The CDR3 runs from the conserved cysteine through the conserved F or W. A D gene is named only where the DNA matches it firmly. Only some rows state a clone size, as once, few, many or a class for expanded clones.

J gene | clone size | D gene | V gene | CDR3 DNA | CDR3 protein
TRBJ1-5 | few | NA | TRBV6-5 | TGTGCCAGCAATATGTGGGGTCAGCCCCAGCATTTT | CASNMWGQPQHF
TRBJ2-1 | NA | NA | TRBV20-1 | TGCAGTGCTCCGGACTACCAATCGGACTTATACAATGAGCAGTTCTTC | CSAPDYQSDLYNEQFF
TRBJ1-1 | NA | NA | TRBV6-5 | TGTGCCAGCAGTTACGCCGACAGGAATGAAGCTTTCTTT | CASSYADRNEAFF
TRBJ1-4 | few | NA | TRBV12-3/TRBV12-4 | TGTGCCAGCAGACGTGGGACTACAACTAATGAAAAACTGTTTTTT | CASRRGTTTNEKLFF
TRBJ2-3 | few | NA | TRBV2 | TGTGCCAGCAGCCTCACAGGGCCTTATGCAGATACGCAGTATTTT | CASSLTGPYADTQYF
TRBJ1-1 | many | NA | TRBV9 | TGTGCCAGCAGCGTATCTGGGGGGCCGAACACTGAAGCTTTCTTT | CASSVSGGPNTEAFF
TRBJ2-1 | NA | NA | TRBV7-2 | TGTGCCAGCAGCTTTATTAACAATGAGCAGTTCTTC | CASSFINNEQFF
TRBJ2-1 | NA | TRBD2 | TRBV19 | TGTGCCAGTAGTATCGCCCGCGGGGGGTCGGACAATGAGCAGTTCTTC | CASSIARGGSDNEQFF
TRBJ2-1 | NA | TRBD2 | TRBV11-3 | TGTGCCAGCAGCTTATCGCAAGGGCTAGCGGGAGGTGAGCAGTTCTTC | CASSLSQGLAGGEQFF
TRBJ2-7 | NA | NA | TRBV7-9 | TGTGCCAGCAGCGGAAGGTGGGGCTTCTCCTACGAGCAGTACTTC | CASSGRWGFSYEQYF
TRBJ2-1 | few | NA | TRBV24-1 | TGTGCCACCAGTGATTTATCAGACAATGAGCAGTTCTTC | CATSDLSDNEQFF
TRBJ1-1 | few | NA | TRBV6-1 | TGTGCCAGCAGTACCCCCCCAGGGATGAACACTGAAGCTTTCTTT | CASSTPPGMNTEAFF
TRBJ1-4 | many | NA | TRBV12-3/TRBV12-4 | TGTGCCAGCAGAACCTCGGGGGGCAGGTATGAAAAACTGTTTTTT | CASRTSGGRYEKLFF
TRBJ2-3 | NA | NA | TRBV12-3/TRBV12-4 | TGTGCCAGCAGCCCCCCCTACGGTTCTTCAGATACGCAGTATTTT | CASSPPYGSSDTQYF
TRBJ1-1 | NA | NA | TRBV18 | TGTGCCAGCTCACCACTGAATACGAACACTGAAGCTTTCTTT | CASSPLNTNTEAFF
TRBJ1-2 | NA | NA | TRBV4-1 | TGCGCCAGCAGCCACGGGACGATCGGGGGCTACACCTTC | CASSHGTIGGYTF
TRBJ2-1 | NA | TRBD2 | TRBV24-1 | TGTGCCACCAGTGATTTGCAAGCTAGCGGGCACTCCTACAATGAGCAGTTCTTC | CATSDLQASGHSYNEQFF
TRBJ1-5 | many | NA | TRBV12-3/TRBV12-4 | TGTGCCAGCAGTTTGGGAAAGAATCAGCCCCAGCATTTT | CASSLGKNQPQHF
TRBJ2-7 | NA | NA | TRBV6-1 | TGTGCCAGCAGTGACAGGGTCTACGAGCAGTACTTC | CASSDRVYEQYF
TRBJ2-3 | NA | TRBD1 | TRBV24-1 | TGTGCCACCAGTGATGCGGGACAGGGCACAGATACGCAGTATTTT | CATSDAGQGTDTQYF
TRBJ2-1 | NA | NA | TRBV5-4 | TGTGCCAGCAGCTTGGGAGACGGGATAGAGCAGTTCTTC | CASSLGDGIEQFF
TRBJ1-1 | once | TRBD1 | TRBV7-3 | TGTGCCAGCAGCGCAACCGGGACAGACACTGAAGCTTTCTTT | CASSATGTDTEAFF
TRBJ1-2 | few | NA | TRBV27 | TGTGCCAGCAGTTTATCTCCGTTTAGGGGCTACACCTTC | CASSLSPFRGYTF
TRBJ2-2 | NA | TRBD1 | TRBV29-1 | TGCAGTGCTTGGGACAGGGCGGACGGGGAGCTGTTTTTT | CSAWDRADGELFF
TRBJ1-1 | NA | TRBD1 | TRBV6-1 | TGTGCCACTCACAGGGGCCAGAACACTGAAGCTTTCTTT | CATHRGQNTEAFF
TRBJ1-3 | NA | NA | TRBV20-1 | TGCAGTGCTAGAGATAAGGGGCCTGGAAACACCATATATTTT | CSARDKGPGNTIYF
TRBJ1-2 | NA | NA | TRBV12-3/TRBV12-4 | TGTGCCAGCAGTATGAATTTTCTGGTAAACACCTTC | CASSMNFLVNTF
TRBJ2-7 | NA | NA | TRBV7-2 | TGTGCCAGCAGCTTAGCTTCGGCGAGCTCCTACGAGCAGTACTTC | CASSLASASSYEQYF
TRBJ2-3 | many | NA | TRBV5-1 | TGCGCCAGCAGCTCCACCGGGCCCACAGATACGCAGTATTTT | CASSSTGPTDTQYF